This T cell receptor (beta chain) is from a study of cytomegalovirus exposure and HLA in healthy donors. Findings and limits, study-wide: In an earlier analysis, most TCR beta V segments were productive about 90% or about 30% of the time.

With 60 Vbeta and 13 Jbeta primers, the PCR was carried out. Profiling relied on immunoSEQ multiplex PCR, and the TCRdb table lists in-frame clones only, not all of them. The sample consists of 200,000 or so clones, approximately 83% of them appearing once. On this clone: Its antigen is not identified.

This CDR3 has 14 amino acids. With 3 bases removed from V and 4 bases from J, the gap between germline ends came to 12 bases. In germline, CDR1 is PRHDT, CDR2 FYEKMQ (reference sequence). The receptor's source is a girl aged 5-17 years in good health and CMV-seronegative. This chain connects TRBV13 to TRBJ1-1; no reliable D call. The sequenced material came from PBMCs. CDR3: CASSLGRRFTEAFF. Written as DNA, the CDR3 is TGTGCCAGCAGCTTGGGGAGAAGGTTCACTGAAGCTTTCTTT.